The 27 T cell receptor beta chains below come from one sample, sequenced in a study of blood T cell repertoires in COVID-19. Profiling relied on immunoSEQ multiplex PCR, and the TCRdb table lists in-frame clones only, not all of them. The data show 95,000 to 150,000 clones, approximately 83% seen once. Input material: peripheral blood. These receptors came from an older woman with acute or convalescent COVID-19.

Note on this clone: The same CDR3 arises from other DNA sequences in this sample as well. The chain joins TRBV7-9 to TRBJ1-2, with TRBD1 matching over 9 bases. The V and J ends lost 3 bases and 2 bases, in that order; junction bases with no gene match: 1. This CDR3 spans 14 amino acids. CDR1 is SEHNR and CDR2 is FQNEAQ in the germline V gene (reference sequence). CDR3 in DNA: TGTGCCAGCAGCTTGGGACAGGGAAACTATGGCTACACCTTC. It encodes CASSLGQGNYGYTF.

The rearrangement links TRBV6-5 to TRBJ2-2; D is undetermined. Trimming shortened V by 9 bases and J by 1 base, and 6 bases separated the two germline ends. This CDR3 is 12 amino acids long. Germline CDR1 MNHEY, CDR2 SVGAGI. This CDR3 reads CASTENTGELFF. The CDR3, as DNA: TGTGCCAGTACAGAGAACACCGGGGAGCTGTTTTTT.

V is TRBV23-1 and J is TRBJ2-1; D perhaps matches TRBD1 (6 bases). TRBV23-1 is filed as an ORF, its function uncertain. Trimming took off 3 bases at V and 5 bases at J, with 20 bases between the two ends. The CDR3 has 17 residues. In DNA form, the CDR3 reads TGCGCCAGCAGTCATGCTAGCACCCAGGGGAGCCACAATGAGCAGTTCTTC. This sequence encodes CASSHASTQGSHNEQFF.

V and J are TRBV5-6 and TRBJ1-2, with D possibly being TRBD1 (6 bases). The germline CDR1 and CDR2 sequences are SGHDT and YYEEEE. This CDR3 is built from 14 residues. Trimming took off 1 base at V and 5 bases at J, with 12 bases between the two ends. Here the CDR3 DNA reads TGTGCCAGCAGCTTGCGGGGGGGCGCTTATGGCTACACCTTC. Encoded protein: CASSLRGGAYGYTF.

The chain links TRBV10-3 to TRBJ2-3, with TRBD2 matching 12 bases. Germline V gene data show CDR1 as ENHRY and CDR2 as SYGVKD. CDR3 length: 16 amino acids. Unmatched junction bases numbered 6, after V lost 2 bases and J lost 6 bases. The CDR3 here is CAISERGLAGWDTQYF. The CDR3 DNA reads TGTGCCATCAGTGAGCGGGGACTAGCGGGTTGGGATACGCAGTATTTT.

The J gene is TRBJ1-2, the V gene TRBV6-2 or TRBV6-3; 10 positions agree with TRBD1. Germline V lookup: CDR1 MNHEY, CDR2 SVGEGT. The CDR3 totals 18 residues. The V and J ends lost 0 bases and 3 bases, in that order; junction bases with no gene match: 10. The CDR3 region has the DNA TGTGCCAGCAGTTACTCAACCGGGACAGGGGCCGACGACTATGGCTACACCTTC. It is translated as CASSYSTGTGADDYGYTF.

V gene TRBV4-2 combines with J gene TRBJ1-4; 8 positions agree with TRBD1. V lost 6 bases, J lost 8 bases, and 8 bases stayed unmatched. Germline V lookup: CDR1 LGHNA, CDR2 YNFKEQ. CDR3 length: 14 residues. This chain's CDR3 is CASRQTGGGEKLFF. The CDR3 DNA follows: TGTGCCAGCAGACAAACAGGGGGAGGCGAAAAACTGTTTTTT.

The chain recombines TRBV7-2 with TRBJ2-3; D ambiguous. CDR1 and CDR2 (germline): SGHTA, FQGNSA. Between the trimmed V and J ends, which lost 5 bases and 6 bases, there was a span of 9 bases. The CDR3 consists of 12 residues. The CDR3 DNA sequence: TGTGCCAGCAGCCCTCTTTTGGATACGCAGTATTTT. This encodes CASSPLLDTQYF.

V is TRBV9 and J is TRBJ1-2; D unresolved. From germline, CDR1 is SGDLS and CDR2 YYNGEE. The CDR3 consists of 14 residues. Trimming left V 5 bases short and J 1 base short, with 12 bases between. The CDR3 sequence is CASSPGMDNYGYTF. CDR3 DNA sequence: TGTGCCAGCAGTCCAGGAATGGATAACTATGGCTACACCTTC.

The sample holds a few counts of this clone. The rearrangement uses TRBV6-5 and TRBJ1-1; D possibly corresponds to TRBD1 (5 bases). Looked up from germline, CDR1 is MNHEY and CDR2 is SVGAGI. Trimming took off 6 bases at V and 0 bases at J, with 11 bases between the two ends. The CDR3 totals 14 residues. The CDR3 reads CASRRDFLNTEAFF. The CDR3, as DNA: TGTGCCAGCAGAAGGGACTTCCTGAACACTGAAGCTTTCTTT.

V gene TRBV30 combines with J gene TRBJ1-2; D gene uncertain. The CDR3 has 13 residues. Between the trimmed V and J ends, which lost 5 bases and 4 bases, there was a span of 14 bases. In germline, CDR1 is GTSNPN, CDR2 SVGIG (reference sequence). This chain's CDR3 is CAWQARSTYGYTF. CDR3 nucleotide sequence: TGTGCCTGGCAGGCGCGAAGTACCTATGGCTACACCTTC.

The rearrangement joins TRBV4-3 to TRBJ1-2; D is undetermined. There are 14 residues in the CDR3. Trimming cost V 1 base and J 8 bases, with 14 bases left between them. Germline loops: CDR1 LGHNA, CDR2 YSLEER. The CDR3: CASSQAGAFDGYTF. CDR3 sequence (DNA): TGCGCCAGCAGCCAAGCGGGAGCATTCGACGGCTACACCTTC.

The J gene is TRBJ1-1, the V gene TRBV5-1; TRBD1 might be the D (6 bases). Trimming pared 0 bases from V and 1 base from J, leaving 10 bases between. The CDR3 consists of 15 residues. The germline CDR1 and CDR2 sequences are SGHRS and YFSETQ. The CDR3 coding sequence is TGCGCCAGCAGCTTGGCCCAGGGGTCGAACACTGAAGCTTTCTTT. This gives the protein CASSLAQGSNTEAFF.

The gene calls are TRBV5-6 and TRBJ2-5; a possible D gene is TRBD1 (5 bases). V lost 5 bases and J 5 bases, leaving 13 bases between the germline ends. CDR1 is SGHDT, CDR2 YYEEEE, per germline. The CDR3 length is 13 residues. The CDR3, as DNA: TGTGCCAGCAGGCCAGGGTTATCGGAGACCCAGTACTTC. Translating gives CASRPGLSETQYF.

V is TRBV2 and J is TRBJ1-5; D perhaps matches TRBD1 (6 bases). Trimming stripped 2 bases from V and 5 bases from J, with 16 bases between. The CDR3 extends over 16 amino acids. Germline V gives CDR1 SNHLY, CDR2 FYNNEI. The DNA for the CDR3 is TGTGCCAGCAGTGAATCGCCCAGGGGTGGTTATCAGCCCCAGCATTTT. The encoded protein is CASSESPRGGYQPQHF. The variable domain in full, with the rest retrieved from reference TRBV2 and TRBJ1-5, is EPEVTQTPSHQVTQMGQEVILRCVPISNHLYFYWYRQILGQKVEFLVSFYNNEISEKSEIFDDQFSVERPDGSNFTLKIRSTKLEDSAMYFCASSESPRGGYQPQHFGDGTRLSIL.

This chain uses TRBV12-3 or TRBV12-4 with TRBJ2-5; 9 nucleotides agree with TRBD2. With V trimmed by 6 bases and J by 5 bases, 1 base remained unmatched. This CDR3 is 12 amino acids long. The CDR3 loop reads CASRGLAETQYF. The CDR3 DNA reads TGTGCCAGCAGGGGACTAGCTGAGACCCAGTACTTC.

The rearrangement uses TRBV30 and TRBJ2-1, with D perhaps matching TRBD1 (6 bases). This CDR3 contains 15 residues. The germline CDR1 and CDR2 sequences are GTSNPN and SVGIG (reference sequence). Deletions cut 2 bases from V and 0 bases from J, with 11 bases between. CDR3 amino acids: CAWSTGQTSYNEQFF. The CDR3 region has the DNA TGTGCCTGGAGTACAGGACAGACCTCCTACAATGAGCAGTTCTTC. Filled out from reference TRBV30 and TRBJ2-1, the complete variable domain reads SQTIHQWPATLVQPVGSPLSLECTVEGTSNPNLYWYRQAAGRGLQLLFYSVGIGQISSEVPQNLSASRPQDRQFILSSKKLLLSDSGFYLCAWSTGQTSYNEQFFGPGTRLTVL.

This sequence joins TRBV18 and TRBJ1-5; 7 positions agree with TRBD1. This CDR3 has 15 amino acids. CDR1 and CDR2 from the germline V gene are KGHSH and LQKENI. The V segment lost 5 bases and the J segment 0 bases; nucleotides outside the gene matches: 4. In nucleotides, the CDR3 is TGTGCCAGCTCAGTTACAGGGGTTAGCAATCAGCCCCAGCATTTT. This codes for CASSVTGVSNQPQHF.

The chain links TRBV5-6 to TRBJ2-3; 13 nucleotides agree with TRBD2. The CDR3 length is 16 residues. The germline CDR1 and CDR2 sequences are SGHDT and YYEEEE. Losses at the gene ends were 3 bases for V and 3 bases for J; bases not matched to a gene: 4. The CDR3 reads CASSSLAGGPTDTQYF. The CDR3, as DNA: TGTGCCAGCAGCTCACTAGCGGGGGGGCCGACAGATACGCAGTATTTT.

The chain uses TRBV10-1 and TRBJ2-3, with D uncertain. The CDR3 consists of 19 residues. Trimming shortened V by 3 bases and J by 2 bases, and 24 bases separated the two germline ends. Germline CDR1 WNHNN, CDR2 SYGVQD (reference sequence). CDR3 nucleotides: TGCGCCAGCAGTGAATCCCCCCAACCCGACACACGTCCCACAGATACGCAGTATTTT. Protein sequence: CASSESPQPDTRPTDTQYF.

The table lists this clone with a count of one. The chain combines TRBV18 with TRBJ1-5, with TRBD1 matching 7 bases. Germline loops: CDR1 KGHSH, CDR2 LQKENI. Germline trimming cut 2 bases from V and 0 bases from J; bases unmatched to any gene: 10. The CDR3 sequence is 18 residues long. The CDR3 sequence: CASSPGVSGTDSNQPQHF. CDR3 DNA sequence: TGTGCCAGCTCACCAGGCGTTTCGGGGACAGATAGCAATCAGCCCCAGCATTTT.

V and J are TRBV6-2 or TRBV6-3 and TRBJ1-3; a possible D gene is TRBD1 (5 bases). The germline gives CDR1 MNHEY, CDR2 SVGEGT. This CDR3 is built from 16 residues. With 6 bases removed from V and 2 bases from J, the gap between germline ends came to 17 bases. CDR3 sequence: CASSQPSGLTGNTIYF. DNA for the CDR3: TGTGCCAGCAGCCAACCCTCGGGACTTACTGGAAACACCATATATTTT.

This chain links TRBV5-1 with TRBJ1-1; D might be TRBD1 (5 bases). CDR1 is SGHRS and CDR2 is YFSETQ in the germline V gene. CDR3 length: 14 residues. Trimming shortened V by 4 bases and J by 7 bases, and 17 bases separated the two germline ends. The DNA for the CDR3 is TGCGCCAGCAGCGAGGACGGCGGGGGTAATGAAGCTTTCTTT. This encodes CASSEDGGGNEAFF.

The rearrangement uses TRBV7-8 and TRBJ1-2; D is undetermined. V was trimmed by 5 bases and J by 3 bases, leaving 13 bases between them. Germline V lookup: CDR1 SGHVS, CDR2 FQNEAQ. This CDR3 contains 14 residues. The DNA of the CDR3 is TGTGCCAGCAGCGTGACCGGGTTACACTATGGCTACACCTTC. Encoded protein: CASSVTGLHYGYTF. Looking up the rest from reference TRBV7-8 and TRBJ1-2 gives the full variable domain: GAGVSQSPRYKVAKRGQDVALRCDPISGHVSLFWYQQALGQGPEFLTYFQNEAQLDKSGLPSDRFFAERPEGSVSTLKIQRTQQEDSAVYLCASSVTGLHYGYTFGSGTRLTVV.

The gene calls are TRBV6-4 and TRBJ2-2, with 13 bases fitting TRBD2. V shed 3 bases, J shed 4 bases, and the junction held 2 bases outside the gene matches. The CDR3 contains 16 residues. Germline V CDR1 and CDR2: MRHNA, SNTAGT. The CDR3 DNA follows: TGTGCCAGCAGTGAAGGGACTAGCGGGGCCACCGGGGAGCTGTTTTTT. It yields the protein CASSEGTSGATGELFF.

There are a few counts of this clone. This chain uses TRBV6-5 with TRBJ1-2; TRBD1 matches 8 bases. The CDR3 consists of 14 residues. CDR1 and CDR2 from the germline V gene are MNHEY and SVGAGI. V lost 2 bases and J lost 9; bases outside the gene matches: 8. CDR3 sequence: CASSYNAGGARYTF. Written as DNA, the CDR3 is TGTGCCAGCAGTTACAACGCAGGGGGCGCACGCTACACCTTC.

V gene TRBV10-3 combines with J gene TRBJ2-3; 12 bases are a match to TRBD2. The CDR3 runs 17 residues. Trimming took 2 bases from V and 1 from J; bases not matched to a gene: 4. The germline CDR1 and CDR2 sequences are ENHRY and SYGVKD. The CDR3 nucleotides are TGTGCCATCAGTGAGCCCCGACTAGCGGGGGGCACAGATACGCAGTATTTT. It specifies CAISEPRLAGGTDTQYF.